This T cell receptor beta chain was retrieved from a study of cytomegalovirus exposure and HLA in healthy donors. Study-level findings and limits: Follow-up analysis later connected one missense variant in DCLRE1C with trimming of TCR beta V- and J-genes. Reportedly, cytomegalovirus status was diagnosed with high sensitivity and specificity.

The germline CDR1 and CDR2 sequences are SGHRS and YFSETQ. The CDR3 loop spans 17 amino acids. V lost 0 bases and J lost 4; bases outside the gene matches: 9. A multiplex PCR was run with 60 Vbeta primers and 13 Jbeta primers. Per the original methods: Per a later analysis, the number of unique TCR beta chains was approximately 80 million, of which roughly 10 million were shared. Using immunoSEQ multiplex PCR, the repertoire was profiled, and TCRdb retains in-frame clones only, with some absent. That table furnishes V, J and clone size, whereas the DNA furnished D and trimming. The table for this sample gives more than 140,000 clones. About this clone: Its matching antigen is unknown.

The sample taken for sequencing was PBMCs. This sequence originates from a woman between 18 and 29 years old in good health and CMV-seronegative. V gene TRBV5-1 combines with J gene TRBJ2-5; 10 bases are shared with TRBD2. Written as DNA, the CDR3 is TGCGCCAGCAGCTTGGCCCCTAGCGGGAGAGGGGGAGAGACCCAGTACTTC. Protein sequence: CASSLAPSGRGGETQYF.